Below, one T cell receptor (beta chain) is given with its context. Its matching antigen is unknown. The germline V and J ends were trimmed by 3 bases and 6 bases, with 15 bases remaining between them. Germline assignment: CDR1 LNHDA and CDR2 SQIVND (reference sequence). CDR3 length: 15 amino acids. Profiled with immunoSEQ multiplex PCR; TCRdb holds only in-frame clones, not every one. This table has about 130,000 clones, approximately 90% appearing once. Autoimmune disease history or systemic immunosuppression excluded patients. This sample is part of a study of OX40 agonist ivuxolimab in advanced cancers. Notes on the study in general: CD8+ T cells (on average) carried more expanded clones than CD4+ T cells. Nonresponders included some who also had low normalized T-cell clonal expansion. Clonal expansion was seen in CD4+ and CD8+ blood T cells by week 6 at 0.1 to 3.0 mg/kg.

The chain uses TRBV19 and TRBJ1-5; D not certain. This receptor was identified in an adult with an advanced solid tumor such as melanoma, head and neck, liver or kidney cancer. The sample in question was CD4+ or CD8+ T cells sorted from blood, obtained in a trial of the OX40 agonist ivuxolimab. The CDR3 protein is CASSILSGGSQPQHF. In nucleotides, the CDR3 is TGTGCCAGTAGTATCCTTTCGGGTGGGAGTCAGCCCCAGCATTTT.